This T cell receptor beta chain was profiled in a study of regulatory T cells in long-lasting Graves disease. Whole-study context: Antithyroid drug intake by newly diagnosed Graves' patients had lasted under 3 months. General observations from the study: Persistent disease was characterized by preferential usage of TRBV28, TRBJ1-2 and TRBJ2-5.

This sample's time point: newly diagnosed GD, antithyroid drugs for less than 3 months. PBMCs provided the RNA from which the TCR library was made. Diagnosis followed American Thyroid Association guidelines for Graves' disease. Relying on iRepertoire HTBI primers and Arm-PCR of CDR3 regions, the team built TCR beta libraries. Using its own MiXCR run on the multiplex PCR reads, TCRdb lists one record per CDR3 protein. Found here are around 250,000 distinct CDR3 sequences, under 20% of them singletons; the top ten hold around 13%. With 7 bases clipped from V and 3 bases from J, the junction kept 7 bases outside the gene matches. Germline V lookup: CDR1 SQVTM, CDR2 ANQGSEA. The CDR3 spans 15 residues. This clonotype has a count of ten or more. What it binds is unknown. These same records also appear under a second study, on T cells in Graves' hyperthyroidism and ophthalmopathy. As that report states: From stable hyperthyroidism, ophthalmopathy was separated by a 13 V-J model.

This receptor was taken from a woman in her 30s with Graves disease. The sequenced sample was peripheral blood mononuclear cells (PBMCs), obtained at new diagnosis, from a patient treated with antithyroid drugs. The chain links TRBV29-1 to TRBJ2-3; 13 nucleotides match TRBD2. The CDR3 nucleotides are TGCAGCGGGTGGACTAGCGGGGGCAAAACAGATACGCAGTATTTT. It yields the protein CSGWTSGGKTDTQYF.